Below, 29 T cell receptor beta chains from the same sample are listed, as sequenced in a study of blood T cell repertoires in COVID-19. Sequencing used immunoSEQ multiplex PCR; TCRdb keeps in-frame clones, though not all of them. The sample comprises about 370,000 clones, more than 70% of which are singletons, and less than 3.5% rests with the top ten. The sequencing sample was made of peripheral blood. The receptors stem from a woman aged 25 to 45 with COVID-19, enrolled during active disease.

V gene TRBV4-3 combines with J gene TRBJ2-1; maybe TRBD1 (6 bases). Per germline, CDR1 LGHNA and CDR2 YSLEER. Trimming took off 3 bases at V and 7 bases at J, with 13 bases between the two ends. The CDR3 has 14 residues. CDR3 sequence (DNA): TGCGCCAGCAGCCACGGCAGGGGTAGGAATGAGCAGTTCTTC. Translating gives CASSHGRGRNEQFF.

V and J are TRBV28 and TRBJ1-1, with 8 bases fitting TRBD1. CDR1 is MDHEN and CDR2 is SYDVKM in the germline V gene. The CDR3 is made up of 14 amino acids. Trimming at V came to 2 bases and at J to 1 base, leaving 0 bases not matched to a gene. The CDR3, as DNA: TGTGCCAGCAGTTTAGGGACAGGGAACACTGAAGCTTTCTTT. Translation: CASSLGTGNTEAFF.

The chain has TRBV3-1 (or the pseudogene TRBV3-2) and TRBJ2-5; D gene unclear. V was shortened by 2 bases and J by 1 base, with 5 bases between the two germline ends. The CDR3 sequence is 13 residues long. Germline V lookup: CDR1 LGHDT, CDR2 YNNKEL (reference sequence). CDR3 in amino acids: CASSQTPQETQYF. The DNA of the CDR3 is TGTGCCAGCAGCCAAACACCCCAAGAGACCCAGTACTTC.

The chain uses TRBV4-3 and TRBJ2-2, with 11 positions matching TRBD2. The CDR3 extends over 14 amino acids. J was trimmed by 4 bases and V by 9 bases; bases with no gene match: 4. Germline V gene data show CDR1 as LGHNA and CDR2 as YSLEER. CDR3 nucleotide sequence: TGCGCCAGTAGCGGGAGGGAAGGCACCGGGGAGCTGTTTTTT. Its translation is CASSGREGTGELFF.

This chain connects TRBV9 to TRBJ2-1; TRBD2 matches at 9 bases. V lost 4 bases, J lost 8 bases, and 13 bases stayed unmatched. The germline gives CDR1 SGDLS, CDR2 YYNGEE. The CDR3 contains 16 residues. This CDR3 is CASSPLRAGGRYEQFF. DNA of the CDR3: TGTGCCAGCAGCCCCCTGCGAGCGGGAGGACGATATGAGCAGTTCTTC.

The genes are TRBV3-1 (or the pseudogene TRBV3-2) and TRBJ2-4; 15 positions agree with TRBD2. The CDR3 is 15 residues long. CDR1 is LGHDT and CDR2 is YNNKEL in the germline V gene (reference sequence). V dropped 4 bases and J dropped 7; count of bases not matched to a gene: 2. The CDR3 reads CASSPGTSGRNIQYF. The CDR3 bases are TGTGCCAGCAGCCCCGGGACTAGCGGGAGGAACATTCAGTACTTC.

This chain joins TRBV5-4 and TRBJ2-7; tentative D call: TRBD1 (6 bases). Per germline, CDR1 SGHNT and CDR2 YYREEE (reference sequence). V was pared by 3 bases and J by 7 bases, with 17 bases between. The CDR3 consists of 14 residues. The CDR3 spells CASSWGTGLLEQYV. The CDR3 DNA reads as TGTGCCAGCAGCTGGGGTACAGGGCTCCTGGAGCAGTACGTC.

In its sample, this clone was seen once. V is TRBV29-1 and J is TRBJ1-2; no clear D. The germline gives CDR1 SQVTM, CDR2 ANQGSEA. Between the trimmed V and J ends, which lost 6 bases and 3 bases, there was a span of 20 bases. CDR3 length equals 15 residues. CDR3 DNA: TGCAGCGTCGGCCTTTTGAGGGATCTGGACTATGGCTACACCTTC. Protein product: CSVGLLRDLDYGYTF.

The CDR3 nucleotides read TGTGCCAGTAGTCAACCAGTGTCGGGGAATCAGCCCCAGCATTTT. Encoded protein: CASSQPVSGNQPQHF. The V gene is TRBV19, the J gene TRBJ1-5, with D unclear. The V gene's germline CDR1 is LNHDA and CDR2 SQIVND (reference sequence). Trimming took 5 bases from V and 4 from J, leaving 15 bases between them. This CDR3 has 15 residues.

The rearrangement links TRBV7-2 to TRBJ1-4; 9 bases agree with TRBD1. CDR1 is SGHTA and CDR2 is FQGNSA in the germline V gene. The J segment lost 8 bases and the V segment lost 1 base, leaving 11 bases of the junction unmatched. The CDR3 has 17 amino acids. The CDR3 nucleotides read TGTGCCAGCAGCTTAGTAGGCGGGACAGGGTCTGGGGAAAAACTGTTTTTT. This encodes CASSLVGGTGSGEKLFF. Together with reference TRBV7-2 and TRBJ1-4, the CDR3 gives the full variable domain: GAGVSQSPSNKVTEKGKDVELRCDPISGHTALYWYRQSLGQGLEFLIYFQGNSAPDKSGLPSDRFSAERTGGSVSTLTIQRTQQEDSAVYLCASSLVGGTGSGEKLFFGSGTQLSVL.

The rearrangement joins TRBV18 to TRBJ1-1; a possible D gene is TRBD1 (5 bases). Germline-derived CDR1 and CDR2 are KGHSH and LQKENI. Trimming took 2 bases from V and 1 from J, leaving 11 bases between them. The CDR3 has 15 residues. The CDR3 DNA reads TGTGCCAGCTCACCAGACAGTCTGGGGAACACTGAAGCTTTCTTT. This translates into CASSPDSLGNTEAFF.

V and J are TRBV4-3 and TRBJ2-5, with a possible D match to TRBD2 (5 bases). This CDR3 has 14 amino acids. V gave up 1 base and J gave up 5 bases, with 11 bases separating them. Germline loops: CDR1 LGHNA, CDR2 YSLEER. CDR3 DNA: TGCGCCAGCAGCCAAGCGCGGGCCTCCGAGACCCAGTACTTC. Its protein is CASSQARASETQYF.

The chain employs TRBV7-9 and TRBJ1-1; TRBD1 might be the D (6 bases). The CDR3 length is 16 residues. Germline-derived CDR1 and CDR2 are SEHNR and FQNEAQ (reference sequence). Trimming took 1 base from V and 6 from J, leaving 18 bases between them. The CDR3 loop is CASSLGTLGRGSEAFF. The CDR3 bases are TGTGCCAGCAGCTTAGGGACACTTGGCAGGGGATCTGAAGCTTTCTTT.

This sequence joins TRBV7-8 and TRBJ1-1; 9 bases agree with TRBD1. V was pared by 3 bases and J by 8 bases, with 4 bases of the junction left unmatched. This CDR3 has 13 amino acids. The germline V gene has CDR1 SGHVS and CDR2 FQNEAQ. The DNA of the CDR3 is TGTGCCAGCAGCTTGGGACAGGGCACAGAAGCTTTCTTT. Translation gives CASSLGQGTEAFF.

J is TRBJ1-2 and V is TRBV27, with D possibly being TRBD1 (5 bases). This CDR3 contains 14 residues. Germline CDR1 and CDR2: MNHEY and SMNVEV (reference sequence). V lost 2 bases, J lost 7 bases, and 14 bases lay in between. CDR3 loop: CASSLGADYGGYTF. The CDR3 nucleotides read TGTGCCAGCAGTTTAGGGGCAGATTATGGTGGCTACACCTTC.

This chain uses TRBV30 with TRBJ1-2; D is ambiguous. The CDR3 runs to 13 residues. Trimming removed 1 base at V and 4 bases at J, with 10 bases between. Germline V gene lookup returns CDR1 GTSNPN and CDR2 SVGIG (reference sequence). The CDR3 DNA reads as TGTGCCTGGAGTGGGGGAGGGATCTATGGCTACACCTTC. It yields the protein CAWSGGGIYGYTF.

This rearrangement joins TRBV28 to TRBJ2-7, with TRBD1 as a possible D gene (5 bases). V was cut by 6 bases and J by 1 base, with 28 bases left in between. Germline CDR1 and CDR2: MDHEN and SYDVKM. The length of the CDR3 is 19 residues. The CDR3, as DNA: TGTGCCAGCAGCTTACGATATCATCGGTCCGAGACAGAGTCCTACGAGCAGTACTTC. This codes for CASSLRYHRSETESYEQYF.

This clone was detected a few times. This chain connects TRBV7-2 to TRBJ2-1; D gene unclear. CDR1 and CDR2 from the germline V gene are SGHTA and FQGNSA. V lost 0 bases, J lost 6 bases, and 12 bases lay in between. This CDR3 spans 15 amino acids. For the CDR3, the DNA is TGTGCCAGCAGCTTAGCGTCCGACAAGCTCAATGAGCAGTTCTTC. Residues: CASSLASDKLNEQFF.

The chain recombines TRBV29-1 with TRBJ2-1; 9 bases align to TRBD2. Germline assignment: CDR1 SQVTM and CDR2 ANQGSEA. V lost 1 base, J lost 7 bases, and 8 bases stayed unmatched. The CDR3 spans 15 residues. This chain's CDR3 is CSVEVREGRWNEQFF. CDR3 in DNA: TGCAGCGTTGAAGTGCGGGAGGGCCGGTGGAATGAGCAGTTCTTC.

The genes are TRBV3-1 (or the pseudogene TRBV3-2) and TRBJ2-1, with 8 nucleotides matching TRBD2. The germline V gene encodes CDR1 LGHDT and CDR2 YNNKEL (reference sequence). Trimming removed 0 bases from V and 2 bases from J; junction bases left unmatched: 6. This CDR3 is built from 17 residues. The DNA for the CDR3 is TGTGCCAGCAGCCAAGATCTTGCGGGAGGACCCTACAATGAGCAGTTCTTC. Its translation is CASSQDLAGGPYNEQFF.

The rearrangement joins TRBV27 to TRBJ2-3; weak D call: TRBD1 (5 bases). Trimming took 3 bases from V and 2 from J, leaving 12 bases between them. The V gene's germline CDR1 is MNHEY and CDR2 SMNVEV (reference sequence). This CDR3 contains 15 residues. CDR3 region: CASSLKQGHTDTQYF. The CDR3 DNA sequence: TGTGCCAGCAGTTTGAAGCAGGGCCACACAGATACGCAGTATTTT.

This rearrangement joins TRBV24-1 to TRBJ2-2, with 10 nucleotides matching TRBD2. V lost 0 bases and J lost 3; bases outside the gene matches: 3. The V gene's germline CDR1 is KGHDR and CDR2 SFDVKD. The CDR3 contains 17 residues. The chain's CDR3 is CATSDLGTSAYTGELFF. CDR3 sequence (DNA): TGTGCCACCAGTGATTTGGGGACTAGCGCTTACACCGGGGAGCTGTTTTTT.

The V gene is TRBV5-6, the J gene TRBJ1-2; 7 bases map to TRBD1. J lost 6 bases, V lost 2 bases, and 4 bases had no gene match. This CDR3 comprises 13 residues. From germline, CDR1 is SGHDT and CDR2 YYEEEE. The CDR3: CASSFLQGNGYTF. DNA of the CDR3: TGTGCCAGCAGCTTTTTACAGGGGAATGGCTACACCTTC.

The rearrangement uses TRBV2 and TRBJ2-7; TRBD1 aligns across 10 bases. Germline values: CDR1 SNHLY, CDR2 FYNNEI. J gave up 7 bases and V 7 bases, and 10 bases lay outside the gene matches. This CDR3 contains 14 residues. The chain's CDR3 is CASTLRDRGLEQYF. The DNA of the CDR3 is TGTGCCAGCACCCTCCGGGACAGGGGCTTAGAGCAGTACTTC.

The rearrangement joins TRBV7-2 to TRBJ2-5; TRBD2 might be the D (7 bases). This CDR3 region has 16 residues. The V gene's germline CDR1 is SGHTA and CDR2 FQGNSA. The V and J ends lost 5 bases and 1 base respectively, with 17 bases between them. For the CDR3, the DNA is TGTGCCAGCAGCCCAGGACTAGGGGGGGTCCAAGAGACCCAGTACTTC. It codes for CASSPGLGGVQETQYF.

The chain employs TRBV9 and TRBJ1-5, with D perhaps TRBD1 (6 bases). The V gene lost 5 bases and the J gene lost 1 base, with 19 bases spanning the gap. The CDR3 has 17 residues. CDR1 SGDLS and CDR2 YYNGEE come from the germline V gene. Here the CDR3 DNA reads TGTGCCAGCAGTGACAGGTCGACTACAATGAGCAATCAGCCCCAGCATTTT. This sequence encodes CASSDRSTTMSNQPQHF.

In this sample, this clone turned up once. The V gene is TRBV28, the J gene TRBJ2-7; 7 bases align to TRBD1. Germline values: CDR1 MDHEN, CDR2 SYDVKM. The ends lost 6 bases at V and 2 bases at J; junction bases unmatched: 10. The CDR3 covers 15 residues. The CDR3 is CASRLHRGGPYEQYF. For the CDR3, the DNA is TGTGCCAGCAGACTCCACAGGGGCGGGCCCTACGAGCAGTACTTC.

The chain has TRBV25-1 and TRBJ2-7; TRBD1 matches 7 bases. CDR3 length: 16 amino acids. Germline trimming cut 4 bases from V and 2 bases from J; bases unmatched to any gene: 11. Germline V gene lookup returns CDR1 MGHDK and CDR2 SYGVNS. CDR3 nucleotides: TGTGCCAGCAGTGTTGGGACAGCTCTTTCCGCCTACGAGCAGTACTTC. This codes for CASSVGTALSAYEQYF.

J is TRBJ2-7 and V is TRBV4-3; D is undetermined. Germline V gene sequence: CDR1 LGHNA, CDR2 YSLEER. Trimming shortened V by 4 bases and J by 0 bases, and 10 bases separated the two germline ends. CDR3 length: 14 residues. CDR3 loop: CASSRLYRSYEQYF. Here the CDR3 DNA reads TGCGCCAGCAGCCGTCTCTATCGCTCCTACGAGCAGTACTTC.